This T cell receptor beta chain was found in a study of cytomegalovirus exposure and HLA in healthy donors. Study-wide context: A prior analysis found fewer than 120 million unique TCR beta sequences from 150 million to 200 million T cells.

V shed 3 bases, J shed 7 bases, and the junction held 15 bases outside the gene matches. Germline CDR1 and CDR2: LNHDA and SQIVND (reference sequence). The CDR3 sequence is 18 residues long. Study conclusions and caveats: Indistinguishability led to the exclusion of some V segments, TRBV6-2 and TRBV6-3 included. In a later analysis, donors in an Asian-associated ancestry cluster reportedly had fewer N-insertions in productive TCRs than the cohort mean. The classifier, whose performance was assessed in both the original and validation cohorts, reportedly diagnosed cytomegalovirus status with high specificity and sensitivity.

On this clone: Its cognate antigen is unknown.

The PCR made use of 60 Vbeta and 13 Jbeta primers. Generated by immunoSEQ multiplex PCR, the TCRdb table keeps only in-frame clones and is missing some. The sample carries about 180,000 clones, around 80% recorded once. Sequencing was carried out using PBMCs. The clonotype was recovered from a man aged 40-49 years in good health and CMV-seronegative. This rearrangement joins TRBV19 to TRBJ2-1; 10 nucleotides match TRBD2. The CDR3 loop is CASSMSLAGVAPWNEQFF. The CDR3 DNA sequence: TGTGCCAGTAGTATGTCTCTAGCGGGAGTAGCTCCATGGAATGAGCAGTTCTTC.